This T cell receptor beta chain was retrieved from a study of type 1 regulatory T cells. In the study overall: An in vitro protocol generated T-allo10, a Tr1-enriched, alloantigen-specific CD4 T cell product.

About this clonotype itself: Its specificity is not known.

Study findings and constraints: Type 1 regulatory T cells had a more restricted TCR repertoire than non-type 1 regulatory T cells.

Trimming cost V 5 bases and J 6 bases; bases outside gene matches: 5. CDR1 is SQVTM, CDR2 ANQGSEA, per germline. The CDR3 is 13 amino acids. TCRdb reprocessed the reads via MiXCR and lists one record per CDR3 protein. Seen here are about 42,000 distinct CDR3 sequences, 9.5% to 15% observed once, and the top ten hold approximately 8%. The receptor was derived from a human donor in good health. The chain couples TRBV29-1 to TRBJ2-2, with TRBD1 matching over 8 bases. Material for sequencing was cultured non-Tr1 T cells, either the whole culture or a sorted T cell fraction (not recorded which). CDR3 nucleotides: TGCAGCGTTATTGTCAGGGGGCCCGGGGAGCTGTTTTTT. This sequence encodes CSVIVRGPGELFF.